The 8 T cell receptor beta chains below were found in one sample sequenced in a study of technical replicates of blood from several donors. Assay used: immunoSEQ multiplex PCR; TCRdb lists only in-frame clones, some missing. The table includes over 85,000 clones, 90% to 97% detected once. Input material: T cells isolated from PBMCs. These receptors were obtained from a human donor in good health.

The chain uses TRBV27 and TRBJ2-1, with D tentatively TRBD1 (5 bases). Germline CDR1 MNHEY, CDR2 SMNVEV (reference sequence). CDR3 length: 14 residues. The ends were cut back, 6 bases at V and 3 bases at J, with 12 bases in the middle. The CDR3 loop reads CASRTDSLYNEQFF. CDR3 in DNA: TGTGCCAGCAGGACAGACAGCCTCTACAATGAGCAGTTCTTC.

This clone has just one count. The chain carries TRBV9 and TRBJ2-5, with TRBD2 matching 9 bases. CDR1 is SGDLS, CDR2 YYNGEE, per germline. V was clipped by 0 bases and J by 4 bases; unmatched bases: 4. The CDR3 contains 15 residues. CDR3 DNA: TGTGCCAGCAGCGTAGGACTAGCGGTTACAGAGACCCAGTACTTC. This codes for CASSVGLAVTETQYF.

The chain carries TRBV19 and TRBJ2-1, with D possibly matching TRBD2 (6 bases). This CDR3 comprises 16 residues. Trimming took off 0 bases at V and 9 bases at J, with 18 bases between the two ends. CDR1 is LNHDA and CDR2 is SQIVND in the germline V gene (reference sequence). The CDR3 spells CASSIEGQRVEGEQFF. The CDR3 DNA is TGTGCCAGTAGTATAGAAGGGCAGCGGGTGGAGGGTGAGCAGTTCTTC.

A note on this clone: Sequence at one end of the junction differs from germline and may be a read error. This rearrangement joins TRBV29-1 to TRBJ1-1; no clear D. Germline values: CDR1 SQVTM, CDR2 ANQGSEA. This CDR3 contains 12 residues. The CDR3 is CSVEDNPYEAFF. CDR3 nucleotides: TGCAGCGTCGAAGACAATCCCTATGAAGCTTTCTTT.

The rearrangement links TRBV25-1 to TRBJ2-1; no clear D gene. The CDR3 sequence is 11 residues long. Trimming shortened V by 9 bases and J by 0 bases, and 3 bases separated the two germline ends. Per the germline V gene, CDR1 is MGHDK and CDR2 is SYGVNS. The CDR3 DNA reads TGTGCCAGTAGCTCCTACAATGAGCAGTTCTTC. Its protein product is CASSSYNEQFF.

This clone has a handful of counts. The chain joins TRBV4-1 to TRBJ1-4; perhaps TRBD1 as D (6 bases). Germline CDR1 reads MGHRA; CDR2 reads YSYEKL. The CDR3 covers 17 residues. Trimming left V 0 bases short and J 4 bases short, with 15 bases between. The chain's CDR3 is CASSQDYPGQFNEKLFF. CDR3 bases: TGCGCCAGCAGCCAAGATTACCCTGGACAGTTTAATGAAAAACTGTTTTTT.

The chain has TRBV5-1 and TRBJ2-7; TRBD1 matches 8 bases. CDR3 length: 15 residues. The V gene end was trimmed by 5 bases and the J gene end by 0 bases; junction bases not matched to a gene: 7. Germline V gives CDR1 SGHRS, CDR2 YFSETQ. This CDR3 is CASSQGAGPSYEQYF. CDR3 sequence (DNA): TGCGCCAGCAGTCAGGGGGCAGGGCCCTCCTACGAGCAGTACTTC.

V and J are TRBV10-3 and TRBJ2-5, with 7 bases fitting TRBD1. Germline-derived CDR1 and CDR2 are ENHRY and SYGVKD. J was trimmed by 3 bases and V by 6 bases; bases with no gene match: 7. The CDR3 has 14 amino acids. CDR3 in amino acids: CAISDTGQKETQYF. In DNA form, the CDR3 reads TGTGCCATCAGCGACACGGGACAGAAAGAGACCCAGTACTTC.